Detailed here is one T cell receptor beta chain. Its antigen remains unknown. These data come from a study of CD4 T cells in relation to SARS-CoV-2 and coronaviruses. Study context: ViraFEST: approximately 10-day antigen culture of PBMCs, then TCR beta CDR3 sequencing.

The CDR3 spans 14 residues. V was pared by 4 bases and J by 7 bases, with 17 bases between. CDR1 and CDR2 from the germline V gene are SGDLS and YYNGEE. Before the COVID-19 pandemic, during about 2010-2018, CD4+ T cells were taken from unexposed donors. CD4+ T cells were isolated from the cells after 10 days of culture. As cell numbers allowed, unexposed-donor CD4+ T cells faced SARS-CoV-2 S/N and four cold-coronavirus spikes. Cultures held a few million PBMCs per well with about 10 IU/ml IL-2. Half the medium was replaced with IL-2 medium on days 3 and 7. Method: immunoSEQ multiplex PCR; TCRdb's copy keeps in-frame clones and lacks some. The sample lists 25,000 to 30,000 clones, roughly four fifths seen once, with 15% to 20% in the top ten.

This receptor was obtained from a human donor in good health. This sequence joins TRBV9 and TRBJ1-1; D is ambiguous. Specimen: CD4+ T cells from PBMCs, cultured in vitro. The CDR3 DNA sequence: TGTGCCAGCAGCCCTCCCGCTCTTTCCGGTGAAGCTTTCTTT. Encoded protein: CASSPPALSGEAFF.